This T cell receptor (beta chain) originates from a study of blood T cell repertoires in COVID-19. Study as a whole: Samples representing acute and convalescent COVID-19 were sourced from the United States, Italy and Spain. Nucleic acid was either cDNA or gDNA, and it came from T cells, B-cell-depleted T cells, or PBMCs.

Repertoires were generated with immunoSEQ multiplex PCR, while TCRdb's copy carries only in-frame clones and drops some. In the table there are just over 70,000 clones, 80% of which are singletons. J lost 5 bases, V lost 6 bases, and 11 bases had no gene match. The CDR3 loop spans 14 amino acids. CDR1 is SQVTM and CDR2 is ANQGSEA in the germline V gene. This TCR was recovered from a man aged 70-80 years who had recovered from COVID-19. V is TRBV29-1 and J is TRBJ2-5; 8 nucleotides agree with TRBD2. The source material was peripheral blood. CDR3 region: CSVSHSGGGETQYF. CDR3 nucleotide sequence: TGCAGCGTCTCCCACAGCGGGGGTGGTGAGACCCAGTACTTC.